This paragraph covers one T cell receptor beta chain sequence. This specimen comes from a study of blood T cell repertoires in COVID-19. Germline CDR1 LNHDA, CDR2 SQIVND (reference sequence). The CDR3 has 16 residues. Trimming shortened V by 2 bases and J by 5 bases, and 16 bases separated the two germline ends. Sequencing was performed with immunoSEQ multiplex PCR; in TCRdb, only in-frame clones are kept and a portion is missing. The sample holds about 72,000 clones, 82% seen once. This clonotype was obtained from a human donor in a cohort sampled during active COVID-19. The material sequenced was peripheral blood. The chain combines TRBV19 with TRBJ1-5; no firm D call. The CDR3 loop reads CASSITYRGWDQPQHF. CDR3 DNA sequence: TGTGCCAGTAGTATAACTTACCGGGGTTGGGATCAGCCCCAGCATTTT.